A single sample gave rise to the 15 T cell receptor beta chains below, sequenced in a study of neoadjuvant nivolumab and ipilimumab in lung cancer. TCRdb's table, derived via immunoSEQ multiplex PCR, lists solely in-frame clones and lacks some. The table shows 7,500 to 10,000 clones, with around 80% occurring only once. This material consisted of peripheral blood, taken before neoadjuvant nivolumab, alone or with ipilimumab. Receptors were obtained from an adult with non-small cell lung cancer.

This sequence joins TRBV5-1 and TRBJ2-3, with 12 positions matching TRBD1. J was trimmed by 4 bases and V by 3 bases; bases with no gene match: 3. From germline, CDR1 is SGHRS and CDR2 YFSETQ. The CDR3 contains 15 residues. The CDR3 sequence: CASSSGQGAADTQYF. The CDR3 DNA sequence: TGCGCCAGCAGCTCGGGACAGGGGGCCGCAGATACGCAGTATTTT.

The J gene is TRBJ2-6, the V gene TRBV6-4, with no clear D. V was cut by 0 bases and J by 1 base, with 7 bases left in between. The V gene's germline CDR1 is MRHNA and CDR2 SNTAGT. This CDR3 comprises 16 residues. This chain's CDR3 is CASSDSYGSGANVLTF. Here the CDR3 DNA reads TGTGCCAGCAGTGACTCGTACGGGTCTGGGGCCAACGTCCTGACTTTC.

This chain uses TRBV27 with TRBJ1-4; D remains unclear. Germline CDR1 and CDR2: MNHEY and SMNVEV (reference sequence). The CDR3 extends over 15 amino acids. V lost 3 bases to trimming and J lost 11 bases, with 19 bases between them. CDR3 nucleotide sequence: TGTGCCAGCAGTTTCGACGAGCGATTAATGAGGAAACTGTTTTTT. It specifies CASSFDERLMRKLFF.

The CDR3 here is CASTRQTGGNTEAFF. For the CDR3, the DNA is TGTGCCAGCACACGACAGACAGGGGGGAACACTGAAGCTTTCTTT. V usage is TRBV7-9 and J usage is TRBJ1-1, with 9 bases lining up with TRBD1. Per the germline V gene, CDR1 is SEHNR and CDR2 is FQNEAQ (reference sequence). The CDR3 spans 15 residues. J lost 1 base, V lost 7 bases, and 7 bases had no gene match.

V usage is TRBV7-9 and J usage is TRBJ1-1; D gene unclear. Germline V gene data show CDR1 as SEHNR and CDR2 as FQNEAQ (reference sequence). The CDR3 sequence is 14 residues long. Between the trimmed V and J ends, which lost 5 bases and 3 bases, there was a span of 13 bases. CDR3 bases: TGTGCCAGCAGCGCAAGTCCGGGGTACACTGAAGCTTTCTTT. Protein: CASSASPGYTEAFF.

The rearrangement links TRBV18 to TRBJ1-1; 8 bases are shared with TRBD1. V shed 2 bases, J shed 2 bases, and the junction held 13 bases outside the gene matches. CDR1 and CDR2 from the germline V gene are KGHSH and LQKENI. The CDR3 totals 18 residues. The CDR3 spells CASSPNSLPGGSNTEAFF. The DNA of the CDR3 is TGTGCCAGCTCACCAAATAGTCTGCCAGGGGGCTCCAACACTGAAGCTTTCTTT. Supplemented by reference TRBV18 and TRBJ1-1, the full variable domain reads NAGVMQNPRHLVRRRGQEARLRCSPMKGHSHVYWYRQLPEEGLKFMVYLQKENIIDESGMPKERFSAEFPKEGPSILRIQQVVRGDSAAYFCASSPNSLPGGSNTEAFFGQGTRLTVV.

The genes are TRBV5-4 and TRBJ1-2; D not resolved. Between the trimmed V and J ends, which lost 2 bases and 3 bases, there was a span of 5 bases. Per the germline V gene, CDR1 is SGHNT and CDR2 is YYREEE (reference sequence). CDR3 length: 12 amino acids. In DNA, the CDR3 is TGTGCCAGCAGCTTAAGGGACTATGGCTACACCTTC. Amino acid sequence: CASSLRDYGYTF. Together with reference TRBV5-4 and TRBJ1-2, the CDR3 gives the full variable domain: ETGVTQSPTHLIKTRGQQVTLRCSSQSGHNTVSWYQQALGQGPQFIFQYYREEENGRGNFPPRFSGLQFPNYSSELNVNALELDDSALYLCASSLRDYGYTFGSGTRLTVV.

The chain is built from TRBV5-5 and TRBJ2-7, with TRBD1 as a possible D gene (6 bases). Trimming stripped 0 bases from V and 5 bases from J, with 12 bases between. Germline CDR1 and CDR2: SGHKS and YYEKEE (reference sequence). There are 14 residues in the CDR3. The CDR3 here is CASSLDEGVDEQYF. CDR3 bases: TGTGCCAGCAGCTTGGATGAGGGGGTGGACGAGCAGTACTTC.

The rearrangement joins TRBV5-4 to TRBJ1-1; possible D gene TRBD1, 5 bases. V was pared by 4 bases and J by 6 bases, with 13 bases between. The CDR3 is made up of 13 amino acids. CDR1 and CDR2 from the germline V gene are SGHNT and YYREEE (reference sequence). In nucleotides, the CDR3 is TGTGCCAGCAGCGGGGGGGTAGGCGCTGAAGCTTTCTTT. It translates to CASSGGVGAEAFF.

The chain uses TRBV10-1 and TRBJ2-7; 10 bases map to TRBD2. The ends lost 6 bases at V and 3 bases at J; junction bases unmatched: 8. The CDR3 sequence is 15 residues long. CDR1 is WNHNN, CDR2 SYGVQD, per germline (reference sequence). The CDR3 protein is CASSPASGRVYEQYF. Written as DNA, the CDR3 is TGCGCCAGCAGCCCCGCCAGCGGGAGGGTCTACGAGCAGTACTTC.

The table lists this clone with a few counts. The chain has TRBV10-1 and TRBJ1-1; 9 positions match TRBD1. Looked up from germline, CDR1 is WNHNN and CDR2 is SYGVQD (reference sequence). CDR3 length: 15 amino acids. With 3 bases clipped from V and 1 base from J, the junction kept 3 bases outside the gene matches. Here the CDR3 reads CASSDPGQGNTEAFF. The CDR3 DNA is TGCGCCAGCAGTGACCCGGGACAGGGGAACACTGAAGCTTTCTTT.

The chain links TRBV11-3 to TRBJ2-2; D is uncertain. Trimming took off 2 bases at V and 0 bases at J, with 7 bases between the two ends. From germline, CDR1 is SGHNT and CDR2 YENEEA. The CDR3 is 15 residues long. The CDR3 here is CASSLPFANTGELFF. The DNA for the CDR3 is TGTGCCAGCAGCTTACCCTTCGCGAACACCGGGGAGCTGTTTTTT.

This chain uses TRBV11-1 with TRBJ2-1; D might be TRBD1 or TRBD2, each matching 6 bases. Germline V gene sequence: CDR1 SGHAT, CDR2 FQDESV (reference sequence). Trimming took 0 bases from V and 8 from J, leaving 14 bases between them. The CDR3 spans 15 residues. The CDR3 is CASSLAGRQVDEQFF. The CDR3 nucleotides read TGTGCCAGCAGCTTAGCCGGGAGACAGGTAGATGAGCAGTTCTTC.

The sample holds a few counts of this clone. The V and J genes are TRBV20-1 and TRBJ2-5, with D possibly being TRBD2 (6 bases). Germline V gives CDR1 DFQATT, CDR2 SNEGSKA (reference sequence). The CDR3 extends over 11 amino acids. V was shortened by 2 bases and J by 5 bases, with 6 bases between the two germline ends. CDR3 sequence (DNA): TGCAGTGCTAGACGGGAGGAGACCCAGTACTTC. Its translation: CSARREETQYF.

This clone showed up just once. The V gene is TRBV6-5, the J gene TRBJ1-1; weak D call: TRBD1 (5 bases). The ends were cut back, 6 bases at V and 3 bases at J, with 14 bases in the middle. The CDR3 has 14 residues. Germline assignment: CDR1 MNHEY and CDR2 SVGAGI. The CDR3 protein is CASRPRGRDTEAFF. The CDR3, as DNA: TGTGCCAGCAGGCCACGGGGCCGGGACACTGAAGCTTTCTTT.